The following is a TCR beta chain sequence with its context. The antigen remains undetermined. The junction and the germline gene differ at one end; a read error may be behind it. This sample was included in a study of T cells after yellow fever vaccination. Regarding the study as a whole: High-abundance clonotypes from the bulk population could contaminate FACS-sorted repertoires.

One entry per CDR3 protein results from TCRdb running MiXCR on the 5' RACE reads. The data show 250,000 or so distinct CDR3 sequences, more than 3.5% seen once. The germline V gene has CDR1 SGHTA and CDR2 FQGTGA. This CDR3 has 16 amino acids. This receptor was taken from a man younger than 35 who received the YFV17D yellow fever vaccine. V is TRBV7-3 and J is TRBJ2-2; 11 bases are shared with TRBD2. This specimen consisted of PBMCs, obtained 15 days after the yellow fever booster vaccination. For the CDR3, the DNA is TGTGCCAGCAGCTCGTCTAGCGGGGGGAACCCCGGGGAGCTGTTTTTT. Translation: CASSSSSGGNPGELFF.